This entry concerns a single T cell receptor beta chain. Its antigen remains unidentified. This CDR3 contains 15 residues. V lost 0 bases to trimming and J lost 3 bases, with 10 bases between them. Looked up from germline, CDR1 is SGDLS and CDR2 is YYNGEE. The sample originates from a study of OX40 agonist ivuxolimab in advanced cancers. Across the whole study: One hepatocellular carcinoma and a couple of cutaneous melanoma patients partially responded. Study findings and constraints: CD8+ T cells (on average) carried more expanded clones than CD4+ T cells. In the expanded peripheral T cells, antigen specificity was never determined. At 0.1 to 3.0 mg/kg, clonal expansion of CD4+ and CD8+ blood T cells had occurred by week 6.

Sequencing used immunoSEQ multiplex PCR; TCRdb keeps in-frame clones, though not all of them. The sample carries tens of thousands of clones, around four fifths recorded once. This specimen consisted of CD4+ or CD8+ T cells sorted from blood, obtained in a trial of the OX40 agonist ivuxolimab. The sequence derives from an adult with an advanced solid tumor such as melanoma, head and neck, liver or kidney cancer. The gene calls are TRBV9 and TRBJ1-3; TRBD1 might be the D (5 bases). CDR3 nucleotide sequence: TGTGCCAGCAGCGTAGAGGGCAGGGATGGAAACACCATATATTTT. It encodes CASSVEGRDGNTIYF.